This T cell receptor beta chain is from a study of early T cells in non-severe SARS-CoV-2 infection. The germline V gene has CDR1 SEHNR and CDR2 FQNEAQ (reference sequence). This CDR3 contains 11 residues. Trimming took 5 bases from V and 7 from J, leaving 5 bases between them. TCRdb processed the 5' RACE reads anew with MiXCR; each CDR3 protein has one entry. Found here are 64,000 or so distinct CDR3 sequences, around an eighth of them singletons; the top ten hold approximately 1.4%. This clonotype was found many times. The sample here was whole blood, taken at baseline. J is TRBJ2-2 and V is TRBV7-9; D gene uncertain. This receptor was obtained from an adult who was a healthcare worker with PCR-confirmed SARS-CoV-2 infection or an uninfected control (not recorded which). CDR3 nucleotide sequence: TGTGCCAGCAGCACCGGCGGGGAGCTGTTTTTT. Its protein product is CASSTGGELFF.